Shown below are 22 T cell receptor beta chains from a single sample sequenced in a study of beta chain features in type 1 diabetes. The study reverse transcribed the entire isolated RNA, so it sequenced expressed TCRB transcripts. Clones were read by immunoSEQ multiplex PCR, and TCRdb kept only the in-frame ones, dropping some. The table has under 550,000 clones, more than 9.5% seen once; the top ten hold approximately 0.05%. Sequencing was carried out using naive CD4+ T cells from blood. The receptors were gathered from a woman under 30 in good health.

This clone was found a few times. The chain combines TRBV19 with TRBJ1-1; D is ambiguous. V lost 5 bases, J lost 4 bases, and 20 bases lay in between. This CDR3 region has 16 residues. CDR1 is LNHDA and CDR2 is SQIVND in the germline V gene (reference sequence). The CDR3 reads CASSVGSHRLGTEAFF. CDR3 nucleotide sequence: TGTGCCAGTAGTGTCGGGTCTCATCGTCTGGGCACTGAAGCTTTCTTT.

This clone was counted only a few times. The gene calls are TRBV4-3 and TRBJ2-5; no clear D gene. There are 16 residues in the CDR3. V was clipped by 2 bases and J by 9 bases, with 22 bases between them. CDR1 is LGHNA, CDR2 YSLEER, per germline. The CDR3 nucleotides read TGCGCCAGCAGCCAAAGCCTTAGGACCAGAAAGAGACCCCAGTACTTC. Translation: CASSQSLRTRKRPQYF.

This clone was detected a few times. In DNA form, the CDR3 reads TGCAGCGTTGCGGGGGGGTGGACTGAAGCTTTCTTT. Amino acid sequence: CSVAGGWTEAFF. The chain has TRBV29-1 and TRBJ1-1; D perhaps matches TRBD1 (5 bases). Looked up from germline, CDR1 is SQVTM and CDR2 is ANQGSEA. The CDR3 spans 12 residues. Trimming removed 4 bases at V and 5 bases at J, with 11 bases between.

The genes are TRBV25-1 and TRBJ2-1, with D perhaps matching TRBD1 (6 bases). The CDR3 loop spans 11 amino acids. CDR1 MGHDK and CDR2 SYGVNS come from the germline V gene. V was clipped by 6 bases and J by 14 bases, with 14 bases between them. The CDR3 sequence: CASSLFNREFF. DNA of the CDR3: TGTGCCAGCAGCCTCTTTAACAGGGAGTTCTTC.

This clone was observed a few times. V usage is TRBV5-4 and J usage is TRBJ2-3; D may be TRBD1 or TRBD2 (6 bases each). This CDR3 has 13 residues. With 1 base removed from V and 7 bases from J, the gap between germline ends came to 10 bases. Germline V lookup: CDR1 SGHNT, CDR2 YYREEE (reference sequence). CDR3: CASSLWGAHTQYF. The DNA for the CDR3 is TGTGCCAGCAGCTTGTGGGGGGCCCATACGCAGTATTTT.

This chain joins TRBV7-2 and TRBJ1-6; TRBD1 is a possible D gene (5 bases). Germline CDR1 and CDR2: SGHTA and FQGNSA. This CDR3 is 15 amino acids long. V shed 5 bases and J shed 5 bases, with 13 bases lying between them. The CDR3 reads CASSLTETDNSPLHF. The CDR3 DNA follows: TGTGCCAGCAGCCTGACAGAAACTGATAATTCACCCCTCCACTTT.

CDR3 in amino acids: CASSSTTGTGEGYTF. The CDR3 coding sequence is TGCGCCAGCAGCTCTACTACTGGGACAGGGGAAGGCTACACCTTC. V gene TRBV5-1 combines with J gene TRBJ1-2; 10 nucleotides line up with TRBD1. This CDR3 comprises 15 residues. Germline CDR1 reads SGHRS; CDR2 reads YFSETQ. V was clipped by 3 bases and J by 8 bases; unmatched bases: 10.

This clone was seen only a few times. The chain employs TRBV7-2 and TRBJ2-7; no clear D. The CDR3 loop spans 14 amino acids. Per the germline V gene, CDR1 is SGHTA and CDR2 is FQGNSA. V was clipped by 3 bases and J by 0 bases, with 9 bases between them. The CDR3 DNA sequence: TGTGCCAGCAGCTTCGACCGTAACTCCTACGAGCAGTACGTC. Translating it yields CASSFDRNSYEQYV.

V is TRBV4-3 and J is TRBJ2-7; 12 nucleotides match TRBD2. V shed 1 base and J 2 bases; nucleotides not matched to a gene: 0. Germline values: CDR1 LGHNA, CDR2 YSLEER. There are 15 residues in the CDR3. CDR3 nucleotides: TGCGCCAGCAGCCAAGGACTAGCGGGAGCCTACGAGCAGTACTTC. It translates to CASSQGLAGAYEQYF.

This clone has a handful of counts. The chain is built from TRBV5-1 and TRBJ1-1; D gene ambiguous. Trimming stripped 3 bases from V and 7 bases from J, with 10 bases between. Germline values: CDR1 SGHRS, CDR2 YFSETQ. CDR3 length: 12 residues. CDR3 sequence: CASSSGRSEAFF. The CDR3 DNA reads as TGCGCCAGCAGCTCTGGACGTAGTGAAGCTTTCTTT.

V and J are TRBV5-1 and TRBJ2-7; D remains unclear. This CDR3 comprises 14 residues. The germline V and J ends were trimmed by 2 bases and 0 bases, with 9 bases remaining between them. The V gene's germline CDR1 is SGHRS and CDR2 YFSETQ. The CDR3 DNA is TGCGCCAGCAGCTTTGTTAGGAGCTCCTACGAGCAGTACGTC. This gives the protein CASSFVRSSYEQYV.

This clone was counted only a few times. The chain couples TRBV4-1 to TRBJ1-1; the D gene is possibly TRBD1 (5 bases). Trimming left V 1 base short and J 3 bases short, with 12 bases between. CDR1 MGHRA and CDR2 YSYEKL come from the germline V gene. The CDR3 covers 15 residues. The CDR3 protein is CASSQVGRADTEAFF. The CDR3 DNA is TGCGCCAGCAGCCAAGTCGGCAGGGCAGACACTGAAGCTTTCTTT.

This chain joins TRBV4-1 and TRBJ1-2; D gene uncertain. The CDR3 is 12 residues long. V lost 5 bases and J lost 4, with 8 bases in between. The V gene's germline CDR1 is MGHRA and CDR2 YSYEKL. The CDR3: CASSFDGYGYTF. The CDR3, as DNA: TGCGCCAGCAGCTTTGACGGCTATGGCTACACCTTC.

This clone was seen a handful of times. CDR3 nucleotide sequence: TGCAGCGTTGCTCTAGCGGGACGGGGGAGATACGAGCAGTACTTC. Protein: CSVALAGRGRYEQYF. The chain combines TRBV29-1 with TRBJ2-7; 9 nucleotides align to TRBD2. Germline CDR1 is SQVTM and CDR2 is ANQGSEA. This CDR3 is built from 15 residues. The trim removed 4 bases at V and 4 bases at J, leaving 11 bases unmatched.

This clone turned up a few times. The V and J genes are TRBV2 and TRBJ1-6; 8 nucleotides line up with TRBD1. CDR3 size: 14 residues. Trimming removed 4 bases from V and 8 bases from J; junction bases left unmatched: 4. CDR1 SNHLY and CDR2 FYNNEI come from the germline V gene. CDR3 sequence: CASSVGQGYSPLHF. The CDR3 DNA reads as TGTGCCAGCAGTGTCGGACAGGGCTATTCACCCCTCCACTTT.

Only a few counts were recorded for this clone. V and J are TRBV7-9 and TRBJ2-7; D unresolved. The CDR3 length is 13 residues. Looked up from germline, CDR1 is SEHNR and CDR2 is FQNEAQ (reference sequence). V dropped 3 bases and J dropped 1 base, with 7 bases sitting between them. Here the CDR3 DNA reads TGTGCCAGCAGCTTCGGCGGTTCCTACGAGCAGTACTTC. Amino acid sequence: CASSFGGSYEQYF.

This clone was seen more than once but under ten times. The chain joins TRBV11-2 to TRBJ1-2, with D unresolved. Trimming pared 5 bases from V and 6 bases from J, leaving 16 bases between. Germline V gene lookup returns CDR1 SGHAT and CDR2 FQNNGV. The length of the CDR3 is 14 residues. CDR3 amino acids: CASSHFRAGNGYTF. CDR3 nucleotide sequence: TGTGCCAGCAGCCACTTTAGGGCGGGGAATGGCTACACCTTC.

V is TRBV7-3 and J is TRBJ2-3; 8 nucleotides match TRBD1. The CDR3 length is 16 residues. Germline V gives CDR1 SGHTA, CDR2 FQGTGA. Losses at the gene ends were 1 base for V and 1 base for J; bases not matched to a gene: 4. CDR3 amino acids: CASSLRWTGRTDTQYF. The DNA of the CDR3 is TGTGCCAGCAGCTTAAGGTGGACAGGGCGCACAGATACGCAGTATTTT.

There are a few counts of this clone. J is TRBJ1-4 and V is TRBV25-1; 7 bases fit TRBD1. V was clipped by 2 bases and J by 8 bases; unmatched bases: 8. This CDR3 has 15 residues. Germline V gene lookup returns CDR1 MGHDK and CDR2 SYGVNS. The CDR3 coding sequence is TGTGCCAGCAGTGAAGGGGGACAGCCGTACGAAAAACTGTTTTTT. Protein: CASSEGGQPYEKLFF.

The table lists this clone with a few counts. This chain connects TRBV5-1 to TRBJ2-5, with D uncertain. The V end was cut by 0 bases, the J end by 3 bases, with 6 bases between. This CDR3 is 13 amino acids long. CDR1 SGHRS and CDR2 YFSETQ come from the germline V gene. CDR3 nucleotides: TGCGCCAGCAGCTTGGTGGCCAAAGAGACCCAGTACTTC. This codes for CASSLVAKETQYF. The entire variable domain, with the rest obtained from reference TRBV5-1 and TRBJ2-5, is as follows: KAGVTQTPRYLIKTRGQQVTLSCSPISGHRSVSWYQQTPGQGLQFLFEYFSETQRNKGNFPGRFSGRQFSNSRSEMNVSTLELGDSALYLCASSLVAKETQYFGPGTRLLVL.

This chain uses TRBV7-9 with TRBJ2-4; the D gene is possibly TRBD2 (6 bases). In germline, CDR1 is SEHNR, CDR2 FQNEAQ (reference sequence). Trimming pared 3 bases from V and 2 bases from J, leaving 8 bases between. The CDR3 contains 14 residues. The CDR3 DNA sequence: TGTGCCAGCAGCTTGGGCGGGACCAAAAACATTCAGTACTTC. This encodes CASSLGGTKNIQYF.

This clone was detected only a few times. V usage is TRBV7-9 and J usage is TRBJ2-7; 15 nucleotides agree with TRBD2. The germline gives CDR1 SEHNR, CDR2 FQNEAQ (reference sequence). Trimming removed 5 bases from V and 13 bases from J; junction bases left unmatched: 6. The CDR3 runs to 13 residues. The CDR3: CASSPEGLAGGYF. CDR3 nucleotides: TGTGCCAGCAGCCCGGAGGGACTAGCGGGAGGATACTTC.